The 32 T cell receptor beta chains in this list originate from one sample, sequenced in a study of blood T cell repertoires in COVID-19. Method: immunoSEQ multiplex PCR; TCRdb's copy keeps in-frame clones and lacks some. The table has 65,000 or so clones, about 81% seen once. The specimen sequenced was peripheral blood. These TCRs come from a man older than 75 with acute or convalescent COVID-19.

This clone has a single count. The chain employs TRBV7-9 and TRBJ1-6; 9 bases agree with TRBD1. Germline trimming cut 3 bases from V and 9 bases from J; bases unmatched to any gene: 12. There are 17 residues in the CDR3. In germline, CDR1 is SEHNR, CDR2 FQNEAQ (reference sequence). This CDR3 is CASSLFYTGGERSPLHF. The DNA for the CDR3 is TGTGCCAGCAGCTTGTTCTACACAGGGGGCGAACGTTCACCCCTCCACTTT.

V gene TRBV11-2 combines with J gene TRBJ2-7; D might be TRBD2 (6 bases). Germline CDR1 reads SGHAT; CDR2 reads FQNNGV. This CDR3 has 16 amino acids. V was clipped by 6 bases and J by 3 bases, with 21 bases between them. The CDR3 bases are TGTGCCAGCAGGGTTAGTGCGGGACGGAGCGACTACGAGCAGTACTTC. It yields the protein CASRVSAGRSDYEQYF.

This clone was counted a few times. The J gene is TRBJ2-2, the V gene TRBV11-2; D is ambiguous. The V gene lost 1 base and the J gene lost 0 bases, with 12 bases spanning the gap. The CDR3 contains 17 residues. Per germline, CDR1 SGHAT and CDR2 FQNNGV. Written as DNA, the CDR3 is TGTGCCAGCAGCTTAGTGGGTAGCTTCGCGAACACCGGGGAGCTGTTTTTT. Its translation: CASSLVGSFANTGELFF.

The CDR3 DNA follows: TGCGCCAGCAGCTTGGCAGGGACTTGGTCTGGAAACACCATATATTTT. This sequence encodes CASSLAGTWSGNTIYF. The chain joins TRBV5-1 to TRBJ1-3, with TRBD1 as a possible D gene (5 bases). Trimming pared 0 bases from V and 1 base from J, leaving 11 bases between. This CDR3 is built from 16 residues. The germline CDR1 and CDR2 sequences are SGHRS and YFSETQ.

The rearrangement links TRBV5-6 to TRBJ1-4; 7 nucleotides line up with TRBD1. In germline, CDR1 is SGHDT, CDR2 YYEEEE. The V and J ends lost 2 bases and 0 bases, in that order; junction bases with no gene match: 1. There are 15 residues in the CDR3. In DNA, the CDR3 is TGTGCCAGCAGCTTAGGACAGGCAACTAATGAAAAACTGTTTTTT. Amino acid sequence: CASSLGQATNEKLFF.

This sequence joins TRBV6-6 and TRBJ1-5; 7 nucleotides align to TRBD1. This CDR3 contains 15 residues. V was clipped by 6 bases and J by 2 bases; unmatched bases: 7. Germline CDR1 MNHNY, CDR2 SVGAGI (reference sequence). CDR3 sequence reads: CASRDFDRGNQPQHF. CDR3 DNA: TGTGCCAGCAGGGACTTTGACAGGGGCAATCAGCCCCAGCATTTT.

The V call is TRBV6-5, the J call TRBJ2-7, with 7 bases matching TRBD1. The CDR3 runs to 15 residues. Germline V gene sequence: CDR1 MNHEY, CDR2 SVGAGI. Trimming removed 4 bases from V and 6 bases from J; junction bases left unmatched: 12. The CDR3 nucleotides are TGTGCCAGCAGTTCCCCCCCACAGGGGATCGGCGAGCAGTACTTC. This translates into CASSSPPQGIGEQYF.

CDR3 nucleotides: TGTGCCAGCAGTCGAAGACTAGCGGGGGGCTTATCAGATACGCAGTATTTT. This translates into CASSRRLAGGLSDTQYF. This sequence joins TRBV5-4 and TRBJ2-3; TRBD2 matches at 13 bases. Germline CDR1 is SGHNT and CDR2 is YYREEE (reference sequence). The CDR3 loop spans 17 amino acids. V lost 5 bases to trimming and J lost 4 bases; unmatched junction nucleotides: 10. The full variable domain, completed using reference TRBV5-4 and TRBJ2-3, is ETGVTQSPTHLIKTRGQQVTLRCSSQSGHNTVSWYQQALGQGPQFIFQYYREEENGRGNFPPRFSGLQFPNYSSELNVNALELDDSALYLCASSRRLAGGLSDTQYFGPGTRLTVL.

V is TRBV18 and J is TRBJ1-1; TRBD1 aligns across 9 bases. Trimming removed 5 bases from V and 0 bases from J; junction bases left unmatched: 7. Germline CDR1 is KGHSH and CDR2 is LQKENI. This CDR3 is 16 amino acids long. The CDR3 DNA is TGTGCCAGCTCAGTACAGGGGGCAGGGGTGAACACTGAAGCTTTCTTT. It yields the protein CASSVQGAGVNTEAFF. Full variable domain (rest looked up from reference TRBV18 and TRBJ1-1): NAGVMQNPRHLVRRRGQEARLRCSPMKGHSHVYWYRQLPEEGLKFMVYLQKENIIDESGMPKERFSAEFPKEGPSILRIQQVVRGDSAAYFCASSVQGAGVNTEAFFGQGTRLTVV.

V and J are TRBV6-5 and TRBJ2-1; TRBD1 agrees at 7 bases. CDR1 is MNHEY, CDR2 SVGAGI, per germline. With 6 bases clipped from V and 5 bases from J, the junction kept 4 bases outside the gene matches. The CDR3 has 13 residues. The CDR3 here is CASSWTGDNEQFF. The CDR3 DNA reads as TGTGCCAGCAGCTGGACAGGCGACAATGAGCAGTTCTTC.

This clone was detected only once. The gene calls are TRBV11-2 and TRBJ1-5, with D possibly being TRBD1 (5 bases). In germline, CDR1 is SGHAT, CDR2 FQNNGV. There are 15 residues in the CDR3. V was trimmed by 4 bases and J by 4 bases, leaving 14 bases between them. The CDR3 coding sequence is TGTGCCAGCAGCTCCGGTAGGGGTGGTAATCAGCCCCAGCATTTT. It codes for CASSSGRGGNQPQHF. Full variable domain (missing parts from reference TRBV11-2 and TRBJ1-5): EAGVAQSPRYKIIEKRQSVAFWCNPISGHATLYWYQQILGQGPKLLIQFQNNGVVDDSQLPKDRFSAERLKGVDSTLKIQPAKLEDSAVYLCASSSGRGGNQPQHFGDGTRLSIL.

V gene TRBV10-3 combines with J gene TRBJ2-7, with D maybe TRBD1 (7 bases). Per the germline V gene, CDR1 is ENHRY and CDR2 is SYGVKD. V shed 0 bases and J shed 7 bases, with 13 bases lying between them. CDR3 size: 14 residues. The CDR3 region has the DNA TGTGCCATCAGTGAGTCTATCCAGGGGGGAGAGCAGTACTTC. Amino acid sequence: CAISESIQGGEQYF.

V gene TRBV30 combines with J gene TRBJ1-4; D ambiguous. Germline CDR1 GTSNPN, CDR2 SVGIG (reference sequence). V lost 1 base and J lost 5, with 11 bases in between. There are 14 residues in the CDR3. This CDR3 is CAWSGGVGNEKLFF. The DNA of the CDR3 is TGTGCCTGGAGTGGGGGAGTGGGGAATGAAAAACTGTTTTTT. Full variable domain (remainder filled in from reference TRBV30 and TRBJ1-4): SQTIHQWPATLVQPVGSPLSLECTVEGTSNPNLYWYRQAAGRGLQLLFYSVGIGQISSEVPQNLSASRPQDRQFILSSKKLLLSDSGFYLCAWSGGVGNEKLFFGSGTQLSVL.

This clone was detected only a few times. The genes are TRBV5-1 and TRBJ2-2; TRBD1 might be the D (5 bases). CDR3 length: 14 residues. V was clipped by 1 base and J by 8 bases, with 12 bases between them. CDR1 is SGHRS and CDR2 is YFSETQ in the germline V gene. CDR3 in amino acids: CASSLSGNSGELFF. The CDR3, as DNA: TGCGCCAGCAGCTTGTCAGGGAATAGTGGGGAGCTGTTTTTT.

The chain combines TRBV10-1 with TRBJ1-3, with 9 bases identical to TRBD1. Germline CDR1 is WNHNN and CDR2 is SYGVQD (reference sequence). The ends lost 8 bases at V and 12 bases at J; junction bases unmatched: 2. The CDR3 extends over 10 amino acids. CDR3 in amino acids: CASQGQGIYF. The CDR3 DNA sequence: TGCGCCAGCCAGGGACAGGGCATATATTTT.

This chain connects TRBV5-6 to TRBJ1-3; no firm D call. The CDR3 covers 14 residues. CDR1 and CDR2 (germline): SGHDT, YYEEEE. V gave up 0 bases and J gave up 0 bases, with 4 bases separating them. The CDR3 DNA is TGTGCCAGCAGCTTGGACTACTCTGGAAACACCATATATTTT. Amino acids: CASSLDYSGNTIYF. Supplemented by reference TRBV5-6 and TRBJ1-3, the full variable domain reads DAGVTQSPTHLIKTRGQQVTLRCSPKSGHDTVSWYQQALGQGPQFIFQYYEEEERQRGNFPDRFSGHQFPNYSSELNVNALLLGDSALYLCASSLDYSGNTIYFGEGSWLTVV.

J is TRBJ1-5 and V is TRBV18; 8 bases agree with TRBD1. V trimming: 4 bases; J trimming: 4 bases; junction bases outside the gene matches: 3. Germline CDR1 is KGHSH and CDR2 is LQKENI. The CDR3 covers 14 residues. CDR3: CASSLGQGNQPQHF. CDR3 DNA sequence: TGTGCCAGCTCACTCGGACAGGGAAATCAGCCCCAGCATTTT. The variable domain in full, completed from reference TRBV18 and TRBJ1-5, reads NAGVMQNPRHLVRRRGQEARLRCSPMKGHSHVYWYRQLPEEGLKFMVYLQKENIIDESGMPKERFSAEFPKEGPSILRIQQVVRGDSAAYFCASSLGQGNQPQHFGDGTRLSIL.

The genes are TRBV5-1 and TRBJ2-5; TRBD2 might be the D (7 bases). CDR3 size: 15 residues. Deletions cut 1 base from V and 1 base from J, with 11 bases between. Germline-derived CDR1 and CDR2 are SGHRS and YFSETQ. The CDR3 region is CASSLIAGAQETQYF. In DNA form, the CDR3 reads TGCGCCAGCAGCTTGATCGCGGGGGCCCAAGAGACCCAGTACTTC. Combining the CDR3 with reference TRBV5-1 and TRBJ2-5 gives the whole variable domain KAGVTQTPRYLIKTRGQQVTLSCSPISGHRSVSWYQQTPGQGLQFLFEYFSETQRNKGNFPGRFSGRQFSNSRSEMNVSTLELGDSALYLCASSLIAGAQETQYFGPGTRLLVL.

The chain combines TRBV9 with TRBJ1-1, with TRBD1 as a possible D gene (6 bases). Per germline, CDR1 SGDLS and CDR2 YYNGEE. The CDR3 is made up of 18 amino acids. V was shortened by 0 bases and J by 2 bases, with 20 bases between the two germline ends. As DNA, the CDR3 is TGTGCCAGCAGCGTAGGATCCTCGGGACACCGCTTCAACACTGAAGCTTTCTTT. Amino acid sequence: CASSVGSSGHRFNTEAFF. Variable domain in full (rest from reference TRBV9 and TRBJ1-1): DSGVTQTPKHLITATGQRVTLRCSPRSGDLSVYWYQQSLDQGLQFLIQYYNGEERAKGNILERFSAQQFPDLHSELNLSSLELGDSALYFCASSVGSSGHRFNTEAFFGQGTRLTVV.

This clone was observed a few times. The V and J genes are TRBV3-1 (or the pseudogene TRBV3-2) and TRBJ1-5; weak D call: TRBD1 (5 bases). V was clipped by 0 bases and J by 4 bases, with 10 bases between them. Germline V lookup: CDR1 LGHDT, CDR2 YNNKEL (reference sequence). The CDR3 extends over 15 amino acids. The CDR3 region is CASSQDGADNQPQHF. In DNA, the CDR3 is TGTGCCAGCAGCCAAGATGGGGCAGATAATCAGCCCCAGCATTTT.

The rearrangement joins TRBV6-5 to TRBJ2-4; 9 nucleotides match TRBD1. The trim removed 10 bases at V and 4 bases at J, leaving 5 bases unmatched. CDR1 and CDR2 from the germline V gene are MNHEY and SVGAGI. This CDR3 has 13 residues. CDR3 in DNA: TGTGCCACCAAGGGACAGGGAAAAAACATTCAGTACTTC. Protein sequence: CATKGQGKNIQYF.

The chain uses TRBV11-1 and TRBJ1-3; maybe TRBD1 (5 bases). Per the germline V gene, CDR1 is SGHAT and CDR2 is FQDESV (reference sequence). CDR3 length: 16 residues. The V and J ends lost 3 bases and 0 bases respectively, with 12 bases between them. CDR3 loop: CASSLVTGRSGNTIYF. Written as DNA, the CDR3 is TGTGCCAGCAGCTTGGTTACAGGTCGCTCTGGAAACACCATATATTTT.

This chain connects TRBV18 to TRBJ1-1; 7 nucleotides match TRBD1. Germline loops: CDR1 KGHSH, CDR2 LQKENI. The CDR3 runs to 13 residues. The V segment lost 5 bases and the J segment 4 bases; nucleotides outside the gene matches: 4. This chain's CDR3 is CASSKQGSTEAFF. For the CDR3, the DNA is TGTGCCAGCTCAAAACAGGGGTCCACTGAAGCTTTCTTT.

The rearrangement joins TRBV10-3 to TRBJ2-1, with D possibly TRBD1 on 6 matching bases. Trimming shortened V by 0 bases and J by 8 bases, and 23 bases separated the two germline ends. Per the germline V gene, CDR1 is ENHRY and CDR2 is SYGVKD. The CDR3 is 18 residues long. The DNA of the CDR3 is TGTGCCATCAGTGAGTCTGCACCCGGGACAATATACGGGGATGAGCAGTTCTTC. It is translated as CAISESAPGTIYGDEQFF.

The genes are TRBV7-9 and TRBJ1-1, with D possibly matching TRBD1 (6 bases). CDR3 size: 14 residues. In germline, CDR1 is SEHNR, CDR2 FQNEAQ (reference sequence). V was cut by 5 bases and J by 2 bases, with 12 bases left in between. DNA of the CDR3: TGTGCCAGCAGCCAGGACAGCCTTAACACTGAAGCTTTCTTT. Its translation is CASSQDSLNTEAFF. The whole variable domain, filled in from reference TRBV7-9 and TRBJ1-1, reads DTGVSQNPRHKITKRGQNVTFRCDPISEHNRLYWYRQTLGQGPEFLTYFQNEAQLEKSRLLSDRFSAERPKGSFSTLEIQRTEQGDSAMYLCASSQDSLNTEAFFGQGTRLTVV.

This chain uses TRBV7-6 with TRBJ1-2; 9 bases line up with TRBD1. The V gene's germline CDR1 is SGHVS and CDR2 FNYEAQ. V shed 5 bases and J 5 bases; nucleotides not matched to a gene: 9. This CDR3 comprises 15 residues. The DNA of the CDR3 is TGTGCCAGCAGCAGGGGGACAGGGCGGGGATATGGCTACACCTTC. The encoded protein is CASSRGTGRGYGYTF.

Here the CDR3 DNA reads TGTGCCACCTCGACAGGGGGTTTCAATCAGCCCCAGCATTTT. This translates into CATSTGGFNQPQHF. The chain uses TRBV2 and TRBJ1-5, with 9 positions matching TRBD1. V lost 10 bases to trimming and J lost 3 bases; unmatched junction nucleotides: 7. This CDR3 has 14 amino acids. Germline loops: CDR1 SNHLY, CDR2 FYNNEI.

The rearrangement joins TRBV18 to TRBJ1-6; 8 bases fit TRBD1. Per germline, CDR1 KGHSH and CDR2 LQKENI. Unmatched junction bases numbered 5, after V lost 6 bases and J lost 7 bases. There are 14 residues in the CDR3. The CDR3 region is CASSEDRANSPLHF. The CDR3 DNA sequence: TGTGCCAGCTCCGAGGACAGGGCGAATTCACCCCTCCACTTT.

CDR3 coding DNA: TGTGCCAGCAGGGCCGAGGGCGAGCAGTACTTC. It codes for CASRAEGEQYF. The J gene is TRBJ2-7, the V gene TRBV11-3; weak D call: TRBD2 (5 bases). Trimming removed 6 bases at V and 6 bases at J, with 9 bases between. Germline V gene data show CDR1 as SGHNT and CDR2 as YENEEA. This CDR3 has 11 amino acids.

With respect to this clone: This same CDR3 is encoded by further DNA sequences in the sample. The chain couples TRBV6-5 to TRBJ1-3; D unresolved. The CDR3 runs 15 residues. Germline V lookup: CDR1 MNHEY, CDR2 SVGAGI. Trimming cost V 2 bases and J 1 base, with 9 bases left between them. CDR3: CASSYSGRSGNTIYF. DNA for the CDR3: TGTGCCAGCAGTTACAGCGGCAGATCTGGAAACACCATATATTTT.

J is TRBJ1-1 and V is TRBV4-1; a weak D match, TRBD1 (6 bases). This CDR3 is built from 18 residues. Looked up from germline, CDR1 is MGHRA and CDR2 is YSYEKL. The V end was cut by 0 bases, the J end by 0 bases, with 17 bases between. DNA for the CDR3: TGCGCCAGCAGCCAAGAGACGGGGACATCGGCTTTGAACACTGAAGCTTTCTTT. Translation: CASSQETGTSALNTEAFF.

The rearrangement uses TRBV19 and TRBJ1-1; D is undetermined. This CDR3 has 13 residues. The V and J ends lost 5 bases and 3 bases respectively, with 10 bases between them. From germline, CDR1 is LNHDA and CDR2 SQIVND (reference sequence). This CDR3 is CASSLAGDTEAFF. The CDR3 DNA reads TGTGCCAGTAGTCTCGCCGGGGACACTGAAGCTTTCTTT.